The 10 T cell receptor beta chains listed next were all sequenced from one sample in a study of cytomegalovirus exposure and HLA in healthy donors. The PCR contained 60 Vbeta and 13 Jbeta primers. TCRdb's table, derived via immunoSEQ multiplex PCR, lists solely in-frame clones and lacks some. This sample has 100,000 or so clones, with roughly 70% found just once. Sequencing used PBMCs. Receptors were obtained from a man aged 50 to 60 in good health and CMV-seronegative.

The rearrangement uses TRBV21-1 and TRBJ2-3; TRBD1, the table's D call, lacks a check against the DNA. TRBV21-1 is classified as a pseudogene. This CDR3 is 14 amino acids long. The CDR3 region has the DNA TGTGCCAGCGAAAACAAACACCCGACAGATACGCAGTATTTT. This encodes CASENKHPTDTQYF.

This chain joins TRBV5-4 and TRBJ2-7; 7 nucleotides align to TRBD1. V was clipped by 4 bases and J by 3 bases; unmatched bases: 10. Germline V lookup: CDR1 SGHNT, CDR2 YYREEE (reference sequence). The CDR3 is 15 amino acids. Here the CDR3 reads CASSRQGIGFYEQYF. CDR3 sequence (DNA): TGTGCCAGCAGCAGACAGGGTATTGGTTTCTACGAGCAGTACTTC.

The chain employs TRBV30 and TRBJ2-5; 14 bases fit TRBD2. With V trimmed by 7 bases and J by 2 bases, 3 bases remained unmatched. Germline values: CDR1 GTSNPN, CDR2 SVGIG (reference sequence). The CDR3 has 14 residues. DNA for the CDR3: TGTGCCTTGGGGACTAGCGGGGGACAAGAGACCCAGTACTTC. Amino acid sequence: CALGTSGGQETQYF.

The chain employs TRBV9 and TRBJ2-1; a weak D match, TRBD1 (5 bases). V was cut by 3 bases and J by 4 bases, with 14 bases left in between. The germline V gene encodes CDR1 SGDLS and CDR2 YYNGEE. This CDR3 region has 15 residues. The DNA for the CDR3 is TGTGCCAGCAGCGCCCCCCCAGGGCCTTACAATGAGCAGTTCTTC. This encodes CASSAPPGPYNEQFF.

V is TRBV19 and J is TRBJ1-1, with D possibly being TRBD1 (5 bases). Germline lookup yields CDR1 LNHDA and CDR2 SQIVND (reference sequence). V dropped 1 base and J dropped 0 bases, with 6 bases sitting between them. This CDR3 spans 14 amino acids. CDR3 nucleotide sequence: TGTGCCAGTAGTATAGGACAGTTGAACACTGAAGCTTTCTTT. Its protein product is CASSIGQLNTEAFF.

The V call is TRBV5-5, the J call TRBJ1-1; perhaps TRBD1 as D (6 bases). In germline, CDR1 is SGHKS, CDR2 YYEKEE (reference sequence). V was trimmed by 5 bases and J by 1 base, leaving 15 bases between them. This CDR3 comprises 15 residues. This chain's CDR3 is CASSPFDRTNTEAFF. The CDR3 DNA sequence: TGTGCCAGCAGTCCGTTTGACAGGACGAACACTGAAGCTTTCTTT. The full variable domain, rest sourced from reference TRBV5-5 and TRBJ1-1, is DAGVTQSPTHLIKTRGQQVTLRCSPISGHKSVSWYQQVLGQGPQFIFQYYEKEERGRGNFPDRFSARQFPNYSSELNVNALLLGDSALYLCASSPFDRTNTEAFFGQGTRLTVV.

This clone was picked up a small number of times. The chain carries TRBV27 and TRBJ2-5, with TRBD2 matching 8 bases. The J call may be in error: the DNA end matches TRBJ2-7 better. The CDR3 totals 14 residues. Germline-derived CDR1 and CDR2 are MNHEY and SMNVEV (reference sequence). CDR3 nucleotide sequence: TGTGCCAGCAGTTGGGTAGCGGGGAACTACGAGCAGTACTTC. It translates to CASSWVAGNYEQYF.

The V gene is TRBV6-6, the J gene TRBJ1-2; perhaps TRBD1 as D (5 bases). V was clipped by 0 bases and J by 2 bases, with 7 bases between them. The CDR3 is 14 amino acids. CDR1 is MNHNY and CDR2 is SVGAGI in the germline V gene (reference sequence). This CDR3 reads CASSYSTGNYGYTF. The DNA of the CDR3 is TGTGCCAGCAGTTACTCAACAGGAAACTATGGCTACACCTTC.

The V and J genes are TRBV19 and TRBJ2-7; 8 nucleotides agree with TRBD2. CDR1 LNHDA and CDR2 SQIVND come from the germline V gene (reference sequence). Losses at the gene ends were 5 bases for V and 6 bases for J; bases not matched to a gene: 9. CDR3 length: 14 amino acids. The CDR3 sequence: CASSSSSGIGEQYF. For the CDR3, the DNA is TGTGCCAGTAGTTCGAGTAGCGGGATTGGCGAGCAGTACTTC.

V usage is TRBV19 and J usage is TRBJ1-5; D not resolved. CDR1 is LNHDA and CDR2 is SQIVND in the germline V gene (reference sequence). V was trimmed by 8 bases and J by 3 bases, leaving 8 bases between them. CDR3 length equals 12 residues. CDR3 nucleotide sequence: TGTGCCAGTCGAATCTACAATCAGCCCCAGCATTTT. Encoded protein: CASRIYNQPQHF.